Listed here is a single TCR beta chain. Its antigen is not identified. The method was immunoSEQ multiplex PCR; TCRdb's version includes in-frame clones alone and lacks a portion of them. The table lists around 50,000 clones, roughly 84% of them singletons. Described time point: week 47, end of study. It was 300 ug of mutant IDH1 20-mer peptide that made up each vaccine dose, given with topical imiquimod. These data originate in a study of a mutant IDH1 vaccine in newly diagnosed glioma. V lost 4 bases to trimming and J lost 1 base, with 9 bases between them. Germline V CDR1 and CDR2: SQVTM, ANQGSEA. The CDR3 has 13 residues.

The chain carries TRBV29-1 and TRBJ2-3; the D is unclear. The sequencing used PBMCs, collected from a glioma patient whose treatment included an IDH1 peptide vaccine. This receptor was obtained from a woman under 40 with glioma. Some clones in this sample may be carry-over from other donors' samples. The CDR3 is CSVVGGGTDTQYF. Written as DNA, the CDR3 is TGCAGCGTTGTAGGCGGAGGCACAGATACGCAGTATTTT.